A single sample gave rise to the 21 T cell receptor beta chains below, sequenced in a study of T cell responses to AZD1222 COVID-19 vaccine. TCRdb's table, derived via immunoSEQ multiplex PCR, lists solely in-frame clones and lacks some. This sample carries some 120,000 clones, roughly 88% of them seen once, and the ten largest clones take about 10%. The sequencing here drew on peripheral blood, taken on day 0 of AZD1222 vaccination. The source of these receptors is an adult in good health.

This chain joins TRBV5-1 and TRBJ2-7; 7 bases are a match to TRBD1. V dropped 0 bases and J dropped 4; count of bases not matched to a gene: 4. CDR1 SGHRS and CDR2 YFSETQ come from the germline V gene. CDR3 length: 14 amino acids. The chain's CDR3 is CASSLGQGSYEQYF. For the CDR3, the DNA is TGCGCCAGCAGCTTGGGACAGGGTTCTTACGAGCAGTACTTC.

The chain has TRBV28 and TRBJ2-7; D is perhaps TRBD1 (6 bases). Germline CDR1 reads MDHEN; CDR2 reads SYDVKM. The CDR3 runs to 14 residues. Trimming cost V 6 bases and J 3 bases, with 15 bases left between them. This chain's CDR3 is CASSLWAGDYEQYF. The CDR3 DNA is TGTGCCAGCAGCTTGTGGGCAGGGGACTACGAGCAGTACTTC.

This chain uses TRBV5-5 with TRBJ2-5; D unclear. There are 15 residues in the CDR3. Germline V gene sequence: CDR1 SGHKS, CDR2 YYEKEE (reference sequence). The V end was cut by 2 bases, the J end by 5 bases, with 16 bases between. CDR3 in DNA: TGTGCCAGCAGCTTTGTGTTGGTCTCTGGGGAGACCCAGTACTTC. This translates into CASSFVLVSGETQYF.

V usage is TRBV11-2 and J usage is TRBJ1-5; the match to TRBD1 covers 8 bases. The J segment lost 3 bases and the V segment lost 2 bases, leaving 6 bases of the junction unmatched. This CDR3 has 16 residues. Germline V gives CDR1 SGHAT, CDR2 FQNNGV. The CDR3: CASSLFQGAVNQPQHF. The CDR3 DNA is TGTGCCAGCAGCTTATTCCAGGGGGCGGTCAATCAGCCCCAGCATTTT.

A remark on this clone: Other nucleotide sequences from this sample produce the same CDR3. The CDR3 region has the DNA TGTGCCAGCAGTTTAGTTAGCACAGATACGCAGTATTTT. It translates to CASSLVSTDTQYF. V usage is TRBV12-3 or TRBV12-4 and J usage is TRBJ2-3; D is ambiguous. The CDR3 spans 13 residues. V was shortened by 1 base and J by 0 bases, with 2 bases between the two germline ends.

The chain combines TRBV2 with TRBJ2-5; 10 bases are a match to TRBD1. The trim removed 4 bases at V and 0 bases at J, leaving 2 bases unmatched. CDR1 and CDR2 (germline): SNHLY, FYNNEI. This CDR3 is built from 15 residues. The CDR3 protein is CASSAGQGYQETQYF. CDR3 coding DNA: TGTGCCAGCAGTGCGGGACAGGGGTACCAAGAGACCCAGTACTTC. Supplemented by reference TRBV2 and TRBJ2-5, the full variable domain reads EPEVTQTPSHQVTQMGQEVILRCVPISNHLYFYWYRQILGQKVEFLVSFYNNEISEKSEIFDDQFSVERPDGSNFTLKIRSTKLEDSAMYFCASSAGQGYQETQYFGPGTRLLVL.

The rearrangement joins TRBV20-1 to TRBJ1-2, with 9 bases aligning to TRBD1. The CDR3 loop spans 14 amino acids. Germline CDR1 is DFQATT and CDR2 is SNEGSKA (reference sequence). The V segment lost 3 bases and the J segment 8 bases; nucleotides outside the gene matches: 10. The CDR3 is CSASRTGEVVGYTF. The CDR3 DNA sequence: TGCAGTGCTAGTCGGACAGGGGAAGTGGTCGGCTACACCTTC.

The J gene is TRBJ2-3, the V gene TRBV15; the D gene is possibly TRBD1 (6 bases). Trimming cost V 5 bases and J 4 bases, with 16 bases left between them. The germline V gene encodes CDR1 LNHNV and CDR2 YYDKDF (reference sequence). The CDR3 is made up of 15 amino acids. The CDR3 DNA reads TGTGCCACCAGCTCTCCCGGTGAGGGGGCAGATACGCAGTATTTT. Amino acid sequence: CATSSPGEGADTQYF.

The chain is built from TRBV7-6 and TRBJ2-4, with 9 bases lining up with TRBD1. This CDR3 is built from 16 residues. The trim removed 2 bases at V and 6 bases at J, leaving 8 bases unmatched. Germline-derived CDR1 and CDR2 are SGHVS and FNYEAQ. CDR3: CASSLIGTGTGNIQYF. The CDR3 DNA is TGTGCCAGCAGCTTAATTGGGACAGGGACGGGAAACATTCAGTACTTC.

This chain joins TRBV4-2 and TRBJ2-1; D is undetermined. CDR1 and CDR2 from the germline V gene are LGHNA and YNFKEQ. Deletions cut 0 bases from V and 7 bases from J, with 13 bases between. CDR3 length: 15 residues. This CDR3 reads CASSQDGAPNNEQFF. CDR3 coding DNA: TGTGCCAGCAGCCAAGATGGCGCCCCCAATAATGAGCAGTTCTTC.

The chain carries TRBV5-1 and TRBJ1-6, with 8 bases matching TRBD1. The length of the CDR3 is 16 residues. Germline V gene sequence: CDR1 SGHRS, CDR2 YFSETQ. The junction had 9 bases not matched to a gene; V was cut back by 4 bases and J by 6 bases. For the CDR3, the DNA is TGCGCCAGCAGCCGGACAGGGACCGCTTCTAATTCACCCCTCCACTTT. It encodes CASSRTGTASNSPLHF.

The genes are TRBV5-1 and TRBJ2-7, with 15 bases that match TRBD2. The CDR3 runs 16 residues. J was trimmed by 1 base and V by 4 bases; bases with no gene match: 3. Germline V gene data show CDR1 as SGHRS and CDR2 as YFSETQ. Here the CDR3 DNA reads TGCGCCAGCAGCCGGGGACTAGCGGGGGGATCCTACGAGCAGTACTTC. The encoded protein is CASSRGLAGGSYEQYF.

CDR3 coding DNA: TGTGCCAGCAGCCACTTCGGACAGGGGGCTAACTATGGCTACACCTTC. Its protein product is CASSHFGQGANYGYTF. The J gene is TRBJ1-2, the V gene TRBV5-6; 10 bases fit TRBD1. The trim removed 4 bases at V and 0 bases at J, leaving 6 bases unmatched. The CDR3 consists of 16 residues. Germline V gives CDR1 SGHDT, CDR2 YYEEEE.

This chain links TRBV15 with TRBJ2-7; the D gene is possibly TRBD2 (7 bases). The length of the CDR3 is 13 residues. V lost 3 bases and J 5 bases, leaving 11 bases between the germline ends. Germline V lookup: CDR1 LNHNV, CDR2 YYDKDF (reference sequence). CDR3 amino acids: CATSRGGAHEQYF. DNA of the CDR3: TGTGCCACCAGCAGGGGGGGGGCCCACGAGCAGTACTTC.

This clone was detected a few times. This sequence joins TRBV6-5 and TRBJ1-2, with D tentatively TRBD1 (5 bases). Trimming took 2 bases from V and 1 from J, leaving 8 bases between them. Germline CDR1 is MNHEY and CDR2 is SVGAGI. The CDR3 sequence is 14 residues long. The CDR3 nucleotides read TGTGCCAGCAGTTACGACAGCAATAACTATGGCTACACCTTC. Translating gives CASSYDSNNYGYTF.

V is TRBV7-3 and J is TRBJ2-1, with D unresolved. The CDR3 sequence is 12 residues long. The ends were cut back, 5 bases at V and 6 bases at J, with 8 bases in the middle. Germline V gene sequence: CDR1 SGHTA, CDR2 FQGTGA. The CDR3, as DNA: TGTGCCAGCAGCCCCGGGCCCAATGAGCAGTTCTTC. Amino acids: CASSPGPNEQFF.

This clone was seen a single time. The chain is built from TRBV2 and TRBJ1-6; 10 nucleotides align to TRBD1. The CDR3 has 15 residues. Per the germline V gene, CDR1 is SNHLY and CDR2 is FYNNEI. V shed 6 bases, J shed 4 bases, and the junction held 3 bases outside the gene matches. CDR3: CASRGTGAYNSPLHF. The CDR3, as DNA: TGTGCCAGCAGGGGGACAGGGGCTTATAATTCACCCCTCCACTTT.

The chain carries TRBV30 and TRBJ1-3; 7 positions agree with TRBD1. Germline V gives CDR1 GTSNPN, CDR2 SVGIG (reference sequence). The CDR3 consists of 15 residues. V lost 2 bases to trimming and J lost 0 bases; unmatched junction nucleotides: 4. The CDR3 loop is CAWSMGQTSGNTIYF. The CDR3 DNA is TGTGCCTGGAGTATGGGACAGACCTCTGGAAACACCATATATTTT.

In this sample, this clone turned up once. The V and J genes are TRBV7-3 and TRBJ2-3; the match to TRBD1 covers 8 bases. The CDR3 spans 19 residues. J lost 5 bases, V lost 6 bases, and 22 bases had no gene match. The germline gives CDR1 SGHTA, CDR2 FQGTGA. For the CDR3, the DNA is TGTGCCAGCAGTCTCACAGCCGGACAGGGTACGGGCACACGAGATACGCAGTATTTT. Translation gives CASSLTAGQGTGTRDTQYF.

CDR3 in DNA: TGTGCCAGCAGCCCGTGGACAGGGGGCTATGGCTACACCTTC. Protein sequence: CASSPWTGGYGYTF. This chain joins TRBV5-4 and TRBJ1-2; 10 positions match TRBD1. The ends lost 4 bases at V and 4 bases at J; junction bases unmatched: 4. Germline V gene lookup returns CDR1 SGHNT and CDR2 YYREEE (reference sequence). CDR3 size: 14 residues.

The gene calls are TRBV11-3 and TRBJ1-1; maybe TRBD1 (5 bases). CDR1 and CDR2 (germline): SGHNT, YENEEA. Trimming left V 1 base short and J 3 bases short, with 9 bases between. There are 14 residues in the CDR3. CDR3 amino acids: CASSLGGEDTEAFF. CDR3 coding DNA: TGTGCCAGCAGCTTAGGGGGGGAGGACACTGAAGCTTTCTTT.